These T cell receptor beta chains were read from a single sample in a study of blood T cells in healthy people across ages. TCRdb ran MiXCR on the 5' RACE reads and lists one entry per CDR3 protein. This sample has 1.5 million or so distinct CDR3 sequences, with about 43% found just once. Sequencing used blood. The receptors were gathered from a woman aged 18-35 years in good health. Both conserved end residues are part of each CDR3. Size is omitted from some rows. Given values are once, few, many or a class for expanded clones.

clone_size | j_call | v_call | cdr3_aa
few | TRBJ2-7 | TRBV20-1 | CSATGHIYEQYF
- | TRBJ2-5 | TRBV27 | CASSAGYGETQYF
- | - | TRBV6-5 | CASSSTRTDYNEQYF
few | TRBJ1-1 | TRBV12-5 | CASGLWPGMGNTEAFF
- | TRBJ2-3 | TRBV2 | CATTGQGGLDTQYF
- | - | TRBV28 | CASSLLGLTNEQYF
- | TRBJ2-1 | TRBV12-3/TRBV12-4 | CASSFGRTYNEQFF
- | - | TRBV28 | CASSLVGKTYEQYF
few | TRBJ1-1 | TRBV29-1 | CSSPGQGGEAFF
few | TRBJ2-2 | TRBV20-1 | CSARAGGNTGELFF
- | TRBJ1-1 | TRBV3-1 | CASSPLNQGEAFF
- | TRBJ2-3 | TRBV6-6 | CASSYPLGASTDTQYF
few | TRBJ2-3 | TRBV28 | CASSLSTLAGVTDTQYF
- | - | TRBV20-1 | CSARIQRASRDLWQYF
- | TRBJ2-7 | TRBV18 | CASSPQGRGSYEQYF
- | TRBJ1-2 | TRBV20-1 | CSAPTSEGSNYGYTF
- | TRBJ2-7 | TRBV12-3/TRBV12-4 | CASSGTSGRATPHEQYF
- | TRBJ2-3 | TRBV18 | CASSPLPQGAGTDTQYF
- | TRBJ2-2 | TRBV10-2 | CASRASGTSGGTGELFF
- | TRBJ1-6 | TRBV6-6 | CASSYSGGGASPLHF
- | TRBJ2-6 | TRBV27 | CASSPPTGGGSGANVLTF
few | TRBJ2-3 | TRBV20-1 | CSAVSGLLITDTQYF
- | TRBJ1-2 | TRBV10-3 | CAISASPENYGYTF
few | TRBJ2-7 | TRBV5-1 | CASEDPGEQYF
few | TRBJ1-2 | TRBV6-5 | CASRKNGDNYGYTF
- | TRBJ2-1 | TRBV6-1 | CASSAGRHSYNEQFF
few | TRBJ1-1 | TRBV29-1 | CSVADSAGVAFF
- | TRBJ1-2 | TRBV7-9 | CASSFLQGRADYGYTF
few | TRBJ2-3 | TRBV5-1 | CASSEDRGGTDTQYF
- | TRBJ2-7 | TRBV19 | CASSIGLAGVYEQYF
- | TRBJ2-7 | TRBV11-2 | CASSTLGYSSYEQYF